Listed below are T cell receptor beta chains from one sample, sequenced in a study of early T cells in non-severe SARS-CoV-2 infection. TCRdb passed the 5' RACE reads through MiXCR, listing each CDR3 protein once. In the table there are about 25,000 distinct CDR3 sequences, around 4.5% of which are singletons. Material: whole blood. The source is an adult who was a healthcare worker with PCR-confirmed SARS-CoV-2 infection or an uninfected control (not recorded which). The CDR3 runs from the conserved cysteine through the conserved F or W. Fields, in order: D gene, clone size, J gene, V gene, CDR3 protein, CDR3 DNA. The D gene is left open where the match is weak. Size is omitted from some rows. Given values are once, few, many or a class for expanded clones.

d_gene: .
abundance: many
j_gene: TRBJ2-5
v_gene: TRBV4-3
CDR3aa: CASSQDRQETQYF
CDR3nt: TGCGCCAGCAGCCAAGATCGCCAAGAGACCCAGTACTTC

d_gene: .
abundance: .
j_gene: TRBJ2-5
v_gene: TRBV5-1
CDR3aa: CASSFTGPQETQYF
CDR3nt: TGCGCCAGCAGCTTCACAGGGCCGCAAGAGACCCAGTACTTC

d_gene: .
abundance: medium-sized
j_gene: TRBJ2-1
v_gene: TRBV5-1
CDR3aa: CASSLRPGGVDEQFF
CDR3nt: TGCGCCAGCAGCTTGAGGCCAGGTGGTGTCGATGAGCAGTTCTTC

d_gene: TRBD1
abundance: many
j_gene: TRBJ1-2
v_gene: TRBV7-2
CDR3aa: CASSLLVGQGNYGYTF
CDR3nt: TGTGCCAGCAGCTTATTAGTGGGACAGGGCAACTATGGCTACACCTTC

d_gene: .
abundance: .
j_gene: TRBJ1-1
v_gene: TRBV13
CDR3aa: CASSRGQSNTEAFF
CDR3nt: TGTGCCAGCAGCCGCGGACAGTCAAACACTGAAGCTTTCTTT

d_gene: .
abundance: many
j_gene: TRBJ2-1
v_gene: TRBV20-1
CDR3aa: CSARLGYNEQFF
CDR3nt: TGCAGTGCTCGGCTGGGATACAATGAGCAGTTCTTC

d_gene: TRBD1
abundance: many
j_gene: TRBJ2-3
v_gene: TRBV20-1
CDR3aa: CSAITGGPDTQYF
CDR3nt: TGCAGTGCTATAACAGGGGGCCCAGATACGCAGTATTTT

d_gene: TRBD1
abundance: many
j_gene: TRBJ1-5
v_gene: TRBV6-5
CDR3aa: CASSDLKTGRGQPQHF
CDR3nt: TGTGCCAGCAGCGACCTTAAGACAGGGCGGGGGCAGCCCCAGCATTTT

d_gene: .
abundance: many
j_gene: TRBJ1-3
v_gene: TRBV7-9
CDR3aa: CASSQKGNSLSGNTIYF
CDR3nt: TGTGCCAGCAGTCAGAAGGGAAACAGCCTCTCTGGAAACACCATATATTTT

d_gene: .
abundance: many
j_gene: TRBJ2-6
v_gene: TRBV28
CDR3aa: CASSSLPQSGPGANVLTF
CDR3nt: TGTGCCAGCAGTTCCCTCCCCCAGTCCGGGCCTGGGGCCAACGTCCTGACTTTC

d_gene: .
abundance: many
j_gene: TRBJ2-3
v_gene: TRBV6-6
CDR3aa: CASRARGTDTQYF
CDR3nt: TGTGCCAGCAGAGCTAGAGGCACAGATACGCAGTATTTT

d_gene: .
abundance: many
j_gene: TRBJ2-1
v_gene: TRBV19
CDR3aa: CASEGTYDNEQFF
CDR3nt: TGTGCCAGTGAGGGGACCTACGACAATGAGCAGTTCTTC

d_gene: .
abundance: many
j_gene: TRBJ2-3
v_gene: TRBV5-1
CDR3aa: CASSSGTETDTQYF
CDR3nt: TGCGCCAGCAGCTCGGGTACGGAGACAGATACGCAGTATTTT

d_gene: .
abundance: medium-sized
j_gene: TRBJ2-5
v_gene: TRBV20-1
CDR3aa: CSASESVTGRETQYF
CDR3nt: TGCAGTGCTAGTGAGTCAGTGACAGGGAGGGAGACCCAGTACTTC

d_gene: .
abundance: many
j_gene: TRBJ2-2
v_gene: TRBV28
CDR3aa: CASSLGRRDTGELFF
CDR3nt: TGTGCCAGCAGTTTGGGCAGGAGGGACACCGGGGAGCTGTTTTTT

d_gene: TRBD1
abundance: many
j_gene: TRBJ1-6
v_gene: TRBV10-3
CDR3aa: CAIRQGAANSPLHF
CDR3nt: TGTGCCATCAGACAGGGGGCCGCTAATTCACCCCTCCACTTT

d_gene: .
abundance: many
j_gene: TRBJ2-1
v_gene: TRBV7-9
CDR3aa: CASSLEWYNNEQFF
CDR3nt: TGTGCCAGCAGCTTAGAGTGGTATAACAATGAGCAGTTCTTC

d_gene: .
abundance: many
j_gene: TRBJ2-7
v_gene: TRBV7-2
CDR3aa: CASSLDSWEQYF
CDR3nt: TGTGCCAGCAGCTTAGATTCTTGGGAGCAGTACTTC

d_gene: TRBD1
abundance: many
j_gene: TRBJ1-1
v_gene: TRBV5-6
CDR3aa: CASSLGQGDPEAFF
CDR3nt: TGTGCCAGCAGCCTGGGACAGGGAGATCCTGAAGCTTTCTTT

d_gene: .
abundance: many
j_gene: TRBJ2-3
v_gene: TRBV4-3
CDR3aa: CASSQDETGGFGDTQYF
CDR3nt: TGCGCCAGCAGCCAAGATGAAACTGGGGGGTTCGGGGATACGCAGTATTTT

d_gene: .
abundance: many
j_gene: TRBJ2-1
v_gene: TRBV5-6
CDR3aa: CASSTIDKSSYNEQFF
CDR3nt: TGTGCCAGCAGCACCATCGACAAGAGCTCCTACAATGAGCAGTTCTTC

d_gene: .
abundance: many
j_gene: TRBJ2-5
v_gene: TRBV29-1
CDR3aa: CSVDRKIGETQYF
CDR3nt: TGCAGCGTTGACAGGAAAATTGGGGAGACCCAGTACTTC

d_gene: .
abundance: many
j_gene: TRBJ1-5
v_gene: TRBV27
CDR3aa: CASVLGGNSNQPQHF
CDR3nt: TGTGCCAGCGTTTTAGGGGGAAACAGCAATCAGCCCCAGCATTTT

d_gene: TRBD2
abundance: many
j_gene: TRBJ2-1
v_gene: TRBV20-1
CDR3aa: CSASASGSIVLLEQFF
CDR3nt: TGCAGTGCTAGTGCTAGCGGGAGTATCGTATTACTTGAGCAGTTCTTC

d_gene: .
abundance: many
j_gene: TRBJ2-2
v_gene: TRBV11-3
CDR3aa: CASSPPTQAATGELFF
CDR3nt: TGTGCCAGCAGCCCCCCCACACAGGCGGCCACCGGGGAGCTGTTTTTT

d_gene: .
abundance: many
j_gene: TRBJ2-2
v_gene: TRBV18
CDR3aa: CASSPGSTGELFF
CDR3nt: TGTGCCAGCTCACCGGGTTCCACCGGGGAGCTGTTTTTT

d_gene: .
abundance: .
j_gene: TRBJ2-7
v_gene: TRBV28
CDR3aa: CASSLRPYEQYF
CDR3nt: TGTGCCAGCAGCCTTCGGCCCTACGAGCAGTACTTC

d_gene: .
abundance: many
j_gene: TRBJ2-7
v_gene: TRBV12-3/TRBV12-4
CDR3aa: CASSLNRVKTYEQYF
CDR3nt: TGTGCCAGCAGTCTAAACAGGGTTAAAACCTACGAGCAGTACTTC

d_gene: TRBD1
abundance: many
j_gene: TRBJ1-5
v_gene: TRBV6-2/TRBV6-3
CDR3aa: CASRTGGINQPQHF
CDR3nt: TGTGCCAGCAGGACAGGGGGCATCAATCAGCCCCAGCATTTT

d_gene: .
abundance: few
j_gene: TRBJ1-2
v_gene: TRBV14
CDR3aa: CASSLGAAGGYGYTF
CDR3nt: TGTGCCAGCAGCCTAGGGGCCGCCGGTGGGTATGGCTACACCTTC

d_gene: TRBD1
abundance: few
j_gene: TRBJ1-6
v_gene: TRBV4-1
CDR3aa: CASSQEEGAGSPLHF
CDR3nt: TGCGCCAGCAGCCAAGAAGAGGGGGCAGGGTCACCCCTCCACTTT

d_gene: .
abundance: many
j_gene: TRBJ2-7
v_gene: TRBV20-1
CDR3aa: CSARDPAGGGYEQYF
CDR3nt: TGCAGTGCTAGAGATCCAGCGGGTGGAGGTTACGAGCAGTACTTC

d_gene: .
abundance: many
j_gene: TRBJ2-3
v_gene: TRBV20-1
CDR3aa: CSANAGSTDTQYF
CDR3nt: TGCAGTGCTAATGCGGGGAGCACAGATACGCAGTATTTT

d_gene: .
abundance: many
j_gene: TRBJ1-1
v_gene: TRBV6-2/TRBV6-3
CDR3aa: CASSYVGEAFF
CDR3nt: TGTGCCAGCAGTTACGTCGGTGAAGCTTTCTTT

d_gene: .
abundance: many
j_gene: TRBJ1-3
v_gene: TRBV18
CDR3aa: CASSPPPGALTSGNTIYF
CDR3nt: TGTGCCAGCTCACCACCGCCGGGAGCCCTTACGTCTGGAAACACCATATATTTT

d_gene: TRBD1
abundance: many
j_gene: TRBJ2-1
v_gene: TRBV12-3/TRBV12-4
CDR3aa: CASRQGAGEQFF
CDR3nt: TGTGCCAGCAGACAGGGGGCGGGTGAGCAGTTCTTC

d_gene: TRBD1
abundance: medium-sized
j_gene: TRBJ1-3
v_gene: TRBV9
CDR3aa: CASSSPTGDIGNTIYF
CDR3nt: TGTGCCAGCAGCTCACCGACAGGGGATATTGGAAACACCATATATTTT

d_gene: TRBD2
abundance: many
j_gene: TRBJ2-2
v_gene: TRBV11-2
CDR3aa: CASSLAVASGSQLRELFF
CDR3nt: TGTGCCAGCAGCTTAGCGGTGGCTAGCGGAAGCCAACTAAGGGAGCTGTTTTTT

d_gene: .
abundance: many
j_gene: TRBJ1-2
v_gene: TRBV20-1
CDR3aa: CSARGSGEGYTF
CDR3nt: TGCAGTGCTAGAGGTTCAGGGGAAGGCTACACCTTC

d_gene: .
abundance: many
j_gene: TRBJ2-5
v_gene: TRBV18
CDR3aa: CASSPQETQYF
CDR3nt: TGTGCCAGCTCACCACAAGAGACCCAGTACTTC

d_gene: .
abundance: many
j_gene: TRBJ1-6
v_gene: TRBV18
CDR3aa: CASSPGTDNSPLHF
CDR3nt: TGTGCCAGCTCACCAGGGACCGATAATTCACCCCTCCACTTT

d_gene: .
abundance: many
j_gene: TRBJ2-7
v_gene: TRBV7-3
CDR3aa: CASSLDRGMPYEQYF
CDR3nt: TGTGCCAGCAGCTTAGACCGGGGGATGCCCTACGAGCAGTACTTC

d_gene: TRBD2
abundance: many
j_gene: TRBJ2-3
v_gene: TRBV7-8
CDR3aa: CASSLLLAGGPSTDTQYF
CDR3nt: TGTGCCAGCAGCTTATTACTAGCGGGAGGGCCTAGCACAGATACGCAGTATTTT

d_gene: .
abundance: many
j_gene: TRBJ2-1
v_gene: TRBV29-1
CDR3aa: CSVVALVRVNEQFF
CDR3nt: TGCAGCGTTGTCGCTTTAGTAAGGGTTAATGAGCAGTTCTTC

d_gene: .
abundance: few
j_gene: TRBJ2-3
v_gene: TRBV12-3/TRBV12-4
CDR3aa: CASIKGGVGTDTQYF
CDR3nt: TGTGCCAGCATCAAAGGGGGTGTAGGCACAGATACGCAGTATTTT

d_gene: TRBD1
abundance: many
j_gene: TRBJ1-5
v_gene: TRBV19
CDR3aa: CASRQGASNQPQHF
CDR3nt: TGTGCCAGTAGGCAGGGGGCAAGCAATCAGCCCCAGCATTTT

d_gene: .
abundance: many
j_gene: TRBJ2-7
v_gene: TRBV10-3
CDR3aa: CAISGVDYEQYF
CDR3nt: TGTGCCATCTCGGGCGTGGACTACGAGCAGTACTTC

d_gene: TRBD1
abundance: many
j_gene: TRBJ1-4
v_gene: TRBV28
CDR3aa: CASRDRVGTNEKLFF
CDR3nt: TGTGCCAGCAGGGACAGGGTAGGAACTAATGAAAAACTGTTTTTT

d_gene: TRBD1
abundance: .
j_gene: TRBJ2-1
v_gene: TRBV12-3/TRBV12-4
CDR3aa: CASRRRPGQGRDEQFF
CDR3nt: TGTGCCAGCAGACGCCGACCGGGACAGGGCAGGGATGAGCAGTTCTTC